Each of the 24 T cell receptor beta chains below was sequenced from the same sample in a study of a mutant IDH1 vaccine in newly diagnosed glioma. Antigens of these TCRs are unknown. Sample time point: week 11, during vaccination. All doses held 300 ug of mutant IDH1 20-mer peptide, with topical imiquimod. Profiled with immunoSEQ multiplex PCR; TCRdb holds only in-frame clones, not every one. The table lists about 61,000 clones, about 80% of them singletons. The sample in question was PBMCs, obtained from a glioma patient whose treatment included an IDH1 peptide vaccine. The receptors were sampled from a man aged 50 or older with glioma.

This clone was seen a few times. This rearrangement joins TRBV19 to TRBJ1-2, with TRBD1 identical over 9 bases. Germline V lookup: CDR1 LNHDA, CDR2 SQIVND (reference sequence). The J segment lost 5 bases and the V segment lost 6 bases, leaving 10 bases of the junction unmatched. The CDR3 is 15 amino acids. CDR3 protein: CASSTQDRGVYGYTF. In nucleotides, the CDR3 is TGTGCCAGTAGCACGCAGGACAGGGGCGTGTATGGCTACACCTTC. Full variable domain (outside the CDR3, taken from reference TRBV19 and TRBJ1-2): DGGITQSPKYLFRKEGQNVTLSCEQNLNHDAMYWYRQDPGQGLRLIYYSQIVNDFQKGDIAEGYSVSREKKESFPLTVTSAQKNPTAFYLCASSTQDRGVYGYTFGSGTRLTVV.

The chain has TRBV5-1 and TRBJ2-5, with TRBD2 identical over 8 bases. This CDR3 is 16 amino acids long. From germline, CDR1 is SGHRS and CDR2 YFSETQ. The trim removed 0 bases at V and 2 bases at J, leaving 6 bases unmatched. The CDR3 sequence is CASSLGPGGAQETQYF. CDR3 in DNA: TGCGCCAGCAGCTTGGGACCCGGGGGGGCACAAGAGACCCAGTACTTC.

The rearrangement joins TRBV9 to TRBJ1-2; D might be TRBD1 (5 bases). The CDR3 has 16 amino acids. Trimming left V 4 bases short and J 9 bases short, with 25 bases between. CDR1 SGDLS and CDR2 YYNGEE come from the germline V gene. CDR3 DNA: TGTGCCAGCAGCCGAACGACTCGGGGGGGGTATGGTAGCTACACCTTC. It codes for CASSRTTRGGYGSYTF.

The rearrangement uses TRBV4-3 and TRBJ2-7; D unresolved. Germline values: CDR1 LGHNA, CDR2 YSLEER. The CDR3 length is 13 residues. V lost 3 bases and J 3 bases, leaving 9 bases between the germline ends. DNA for the CDR3: TGCGCCAGCAGCCAGCGGACGGGCTACGAGCAGTACTTC. Translated, it gives CASSQRTGYEQYF.

V usage is TRBV20-1 and J usage is TRBJ2-4, with a tentative D call TRBD2 (5 bases). The ends were cut back, 6 bases at V and 9 bases at J, with 12 bases in the middle. The CDR3 contains 11 residues. The germline CDR1 and CDR2 sequences are DFQATT and SNEGSKA (reference sequence). This CDR3 is CSAVRGSIQYF. The DNA of the CDR3 is TGCAGTGCGGTACGTGGGAGCATTCAGTACTTC.

This clone was picked up a small number of times. The chain recombines TRBV11-3 with TRBJ1-1, with 8 bases matching TRBD1. The CDR3 has 15 residues. Germline CDR1 SGHNT, CDR2 YENEEA. The V and J ends lost 3 bases and 1 base, in that order; junction bases with no gene match: 4. The CDR3 DNA sequence: TGTGCCAGCAGCTTGGGGGACAGGCAGAACACTGAAGCTTTCTTT. Protein: CASSLGDRQNTEAFF.

The V and J genes are TRBV5-1 and TRBJ2-5, with D maybe TRBD2 (5 bases). The CDR3 totals 13 residues. Germline loops: CDR1 SGHRS, CDR2 YFSETQ. V was shortened by 6 bases and J by 5 bases, with 14 bases between the two germline ends. The CDR3 sequence: CASKRSVEETQYF. DNA for the CDR3: TGCGCCAGCAAGCGGTCAGTCGAGGAGACCCAGTACTTC. Supplemented by reference TRBV5-1 and TRBJ2-5, the full variable domain reads KAGVTQTPRYLIKTRGQQVTLSCSPISGHRSVSWYQQTPGQGLQFLFEYFSETQRNKGNFPGRFSGRQFSNSRSEMNVSTLELGDSALYLCASKRSVEETQYFGPGTRLLVL.

The chain has TRBV4-1 and TRBJ1-1, with a weak D call TRBD1 (5 bases). There are 16 residues in the CDR3. Germline V gene data show CDR1 as MGHRA and CDR2 as YSYEKL. Trimming removed 3 bases from V and 1 base from J, with 15 bases in between. CDR3 nucleotide sequence: TGCGCCAGCAGCCACGCCCGGACACCGGAGAACACTGAAGCTTTCTTT. Amino acid sequence: CASSHARTPENTEAFF.

The chain has TRBV11-2 and TRBJ1-4; TRBD1 matches 7 bases. V dropped 5 bases and J dropped 6; count of bases not matched to a gene: 6. CDR3 length: 14 amino acids. Per germline, CDR1 SGHAT and CDR2 FQNNGV. For the CDR3, the DNA is TGTGCCAGCAGCCGTGACAGGGATTATGAAAAACTGTTTTTT. This gives the protein CASSRDRDYEKLFF.

There are a few counts of this clone. The genes are TRBV6-5 and TRBJ2-2; D gene unclear. CDR3 length: 11 residues. Trimming shortened V by 5 bases and J by 6 bases, and 4 bases separated the two germline ends. Germline values: CDR1 MNHEY, CDR2 SVGAGI. The CDR3 coding sequence is TGTGCCAGCAGTACGTCCGGGGAGCTGTTTTTT. Translated, it gives CASSTSGELFF.

The V and J genes are TRBV5-1 and TRBJ2-1; D gene ambiguous. The CDR3 spans 13 residues. Germline values: CDR1 SGHRS, CDR2 YFSETQ. V was shortened by 0 bases and J by 10 bases, with 11 bases between the two germline ends. CDR3 nucleotides: TGCGCCAGCAGCTTGGAATCGGATGGGGAGCAGTTCTTC. Translating it yields CASSLESDGEQFF.

The chain combines TRBV6-1 with TRBJ2-5; 7 positions match TRBD2. The germline CDR1 and CDR2 sequences are MNHNS and SASEGT. J gave up 2 bases and V 2 bases, and 5 bases lay outside the gene matches. This CDR3 has 15 residues. CDR3 sequence: CASSENGLGQETQYF. DNA of the CDR3: TGTGCCAGCAGTGAAAATGGACTAGGGCAAGAGACCCAGTACTTC.

This CDR3 is CASTRDRAYNEQFF. As DNA, the CDR3 is TGTGCCAGCACTCGGGACAGAGCATACAATGAGCAGTTCTTC. This sequence joins TRBV6-1 and TRBJ2-1; 7 bases are a match to TRBD1. The germline CDR1 and CDR2 sequences are MNHNS and SASEGT. The CDR3 loop spans 14 amino acids. The V segment lost 7 bases and the J segment 4 bases; nucleotides outside the gene matches: 7.

This chain links TRBV19 with TRBJ1-4; 7 nucleotides match TRBD1. This CDR3 is built from 13 residues. V lost 2 bases, J lost 6 bases, and 0 bases stayed unmatched. Germline lookup yields CDR1 LNHDA and CDR2 SQIVND (reference sequence). CDR3 protein: CASSIQGDEKLFF. CDR3 DNA: TGTGCCAGTAGTATACAGGGGGATGAAAAACTGTTTTTT.

The gene calls are TRBV9 and TRBJ2-5, with 9 bases aligning to TRBD2. V shed 0 bases and J 5 bases; nucleotides not matched to a gene: 8. The CDR3 is 16 amino acids. Germline CDR1 is SGDLS and CDR2 is YYNGEE. CDR3 sequence reads: CASSVATTSGQETQYF. As DNA, the CDR3 is TGTGCCAGCAGCGTAGCTACAACTAGCGGGCAGGAGACCCAGTACTTC.

This chain joins TRBV2 and TRBJ2-5; no definite D call. The CDR3 loop spans 13 amino acids. Trimming cost V 7 bases and J 6 bases, with 15 bases left between them. Germline-derived CDR1 and CDR2 are SNHLY and FYNNEI. CDR3 sequence reads: CASTEKWDQTQYF. Here the CDR3 DNA reads TGTGCCAGCACCGAAAAATGGGATCAGACCCAGTACTTC.

V is TRBV18 and J is TRBJ1-1; 10 nucleotides align to TRBD1. The CDR3 contains 12 residues. Germline trimming cut 6 bases from V and 11 bases from J; bases unmatched to any gene: 6. Germline CDR1 KGHSH, CDR2 LQKENI. CDR3 sequence (DNA): TGTGCCAGCTCTCCGGACAGGGGGACTGCTTTCTTT. As protein: CASSPDRGTAFF.

The gene calls are TRBV5-5 and TRBJ1-2, with D maybe TRBD1 (5 bases). The V and J ends lost 0 bases and 4 bases respectively, with 19 bases between them. The CDR3 has 17 amino acids. The germline CDR1 and CDR2 sequences are SGHKS and YYEKEE (reference sequence). The CDR3 bases are TGTGCCAGCAGCTTGGCGACAGTCCCGAGCCTTACCTATGGCTACACCTTC. Protein: CASSLATVPSLTYGYTF.

The chain recombines TRBV5-4 with TRBJ2-1, with a possible D match to TRBD2 (6 bases). Trimming removed 0 bases from V and 9 bases from J, with 7 bases in between. This CDR3 spans 12 amino acids. Germline V lookup: CDR1 SGHNT, CDR2 YYREEE (reference sequence). For the CDR3, the DNA is TGTGCCAGCAGCTTGGGGGGAGGTGAGCAGTTCTTC. Translated: CASSLGGGEQFF.

The chain has TRBV5-1 and TRBJ2-1; D gene unclear. This CDR3 has 13 residues. Trimming removed 5 bases from V and 4 bases from J, with 10 bases in between. CDR1 is SGHRS and CDR2 is YFSETQ in the germline V gene. CDR3 in amino acids: CASRRAVYNEQFF. CDR3 DNA: TGCGCCAGCAGGCGAGCAGTTTACAATGAGCAGTTCTTC.

This chain links TRBV2 with TRBJ2-7, with D tentatively TRBD1 or TRBD2 (6 bases each). Germline V gene sequence: CDR1 SNHLY, CDR2 FYNNEI. The CDR3 sequence is 12 residues long. The V end lost 7 bases, the J end lost 3 bases, and 10 bases lay between the germline ends. The CDR3, as DNA: TGTGCCAGCATAGGAGGGGGCTACGAGCAGTACTTC. Translation: CASIGGGYEQYF. The full variable domain, completed using reference TRBV2 and TRBJ2-7, is EPEVTQTPSHQVTQMGQEVILRCVPISNHLYFYWYRQILGQKVEFLVSFYNNEISEKSEIFDDQFSVERPDGSNFTLKIRSTKLEDSAMYFCASIGGGYEQYFGPGTRLTVT.

V gene TRBV5-1 combines with J gene TRBJ2-1; D may be TRBD1 or TRBD2 (5 bases each). The CDR3 is 15 residues long. Germline V CDR1 and CDR2: SGHRS, YFSETQ. The V end was cut by 8 bases, the J end by 2 bases, with 17 bases between. This CDR3 reads CASRSRGSTYNEQFF. The CDR3, as DNA: TGCGCCAGTAGAAGCCGGGGCTCAACCTACAATGAGCAGTTCTTC.

This clone was counted a few times. This chain connects TRBV7-9 to TRBJ2-2, with 7 bases matching TRBD1. V was pared by 5 bases and J by 3 bases, with 9 bases of the junction left unmatched. Germline values: CDR1 SEHNR, CDR2 FQNEAQ (reference sequence). This CDR3 has 16 residues. This chain's CDR3 is CASSPGQILDTGELFF. The CDR3 nucleotides read TGTGCCAGCAGCCCGGGACAGATCTTAGACACCGGGGAGCTGTTTTTT.

The chain employs TRBV30 and TRBJ1-5; a possible D gene is TRBD1 (6 bases). V lost 8 bases and J 1 base, leaving 18 bases between the germline ends. Germline assignment: CDR1 GTSNPN and CDR2 SVGIG (reference sequence). The CDR3 is 15 residues long. The CDR3 bases are TGTGCCGGGGGCCTTGGGGGGGCCAGCAATCAGCCCCAGCATTTT. Protein product: CAGGLGGASNQPQHF.